The following is a TCR beta chain sequence with its context. What it recognizes is unknown. TRB rearrangements spanning V, D and J were amplified using mixed TRB-A/B primers. TCRdb reanalysed the multiplex PCR reads using MiXCR and keeps one entry per CDR3 protein. Seen here are about 1,800 distinct CDR3 sequences, 55% to 60% observed once, and the top ten hold around a fifth. The entry originates in a study of T cell repertoires in aging, cancer and after chemotherapy. The study's findings and limits: In each cancer cohort, median generation probability increased across chemotherapy, suggesting thymic output rebounded. The repertoire data cannot show anything about immunological memory following chemotherapy.

TCR beta rearrangements were amplified from peripheral blood genomic DNA. Germline values: CDR1 MNHNS, CDR2 SASEGT. V dropped 8 bases and J dropped 7 bases, with 17 bases sitting between them. CDR3 length: 14 residues. The chain combines TRBV6-1 with TRBJ2-2; maybe TRBD2 (5 bases). Sample: blood. The TCR sequence derives from a human donor with a blood cancer. In DNA form, the CDR3 reads TGTGCCAGCCCGGGTCGGGGTGACGGCGGGGAGCTGTTTTTT. Its protein is CASPGRGDGGELFF.